These 21 T cell receptor beta chains were all obtained from the same sample, sequenced in a study of response to subunit inactivated influenza vaccine. TCRdb called the RT-PCR reads again in MiXCR, with one record for every CDR3 protein. The profile shows a few hundred thousand distinct CDR3 sequences, 21% of them singletons. Sequenced here: PBMCs from blood, sampled approximately 22 months after vaccination. The receptor set was obtained from a man aged 45 to 75 who received an inactivated influenza vaccine.

Ten or more counts support this clonotype. This chain connects TRBV5-1 to TRBJ2-2, with D perhaps matching TRBD2 (6 bases). The ends were cut back, 3 bases at V and 2 bases at J, with 26 bases in the middle. This CDR3 spans 20 amino acids. Germline V CDR1 and CDR2: SGHRS, YFSETQ. CDR3 nucleotides: TGCGCCAGCAGCTCCCCGGGACTGCCCTTCCCCTCAACAAACACCGGGGAGCTGTTTTTT. Translation gives CASSSPGLPFPSTNTGELFF.

J is TRBJ2-7 and V is TRBV5-1; 7 positions agree with TRBD2. CDR3 length: 15 residues. Germline V gene data show CDR1 as SGHRS and CDR2 as YFSETQ. J was trimmed by 2 bases and V by 2 bases; bases with no gene match: 7. The CDR3 sequence: CASSLAGKPTYEQYF. The CDR3 DNA follows: TGCGCCAGCAGCTTAGCGGGGAAGCCGACCTACGAGCAGTACTTC.

Many counts were recorded for this clonotype. The rearrangement joins TRBV7-9 to TRBJ1-4; D is uncertain. CDR1 is SEHNR and CDR2 is FQNEAQ in the germline V gene (reference sequence). This CDR3 has 11 amino acids. Trimming shortened V by 1 base and J by 6 bases, and 0 bases separated the two germline ends. This CDR3 is CASSLDEKLFF. The CDR3 DNA is TGTGCCAGCAGCTTAGATGAAAAACTGTTTTTT.

The V and J genes are TRBV3-1 and TRBJ2-5; D may be TRBD2 (6 bases). The CDR3 consists of 16 residues. Trimming left V 4 bases short and J 5 bases short, with 20 bases between. Germline CDR1 LGHDT, CDR2 YNNKEL (reference sequence). In DNA form, the CDR3 reads TGTGCCAGCAGCCCCCTTGGAGGGAGATTCGTGGAGACCCAGTACTTC. This encodes CASSPLGGRFVETQYF.

This clonotype has ten or more counts. The chain links TRBV7-2 to TRBJ1-3; no reliable D call. The CDR3 extends over 17 amino acids. Trimming removed 5 bases at V and 0 bases at J, with 17 bases between. Germline V lookup: CDR1 SGHTA, CDR2 FQGNSA. CDR3 in DNA: TGTGCCAGCAGCCCCCGGACCGGGCCTCGCTCTGGAAACACCATATATTTT. This codes for CASSPRTGPRSGNTIYF.

This clonotype was seen a handful of times. V and J are TRBV7-9 and TRBJ2-4; 8 positions agree with TRBD2. There are 16 residues in the CDR3. The germline V gene encodes CDR1 SEHNR and CDR2 FQNEAQ (reference sequence). Trimming took 2 bases from V and 6 from J; bases not matched to a gene: 9. CDR3 region: CASSLSSGDLVNIQYF. CDR3 DNA: TGTGCCAGCAGCTTAAGTAGCGGGGACCTCGTAAACATTCAGTACTTC.

In this sample, this clonotype turned up a few times. The chain has TRBV5-5 and TRBJ1-3; no clear D. V was cut by 2 bases and J by 0 bases, with 9 bases left in between. This CDR3 has 15 residues. Germline-derived CDR1 and CDR2 are SGHKS and YYEKEE (reference sequence). CDR3 coding DNA: TGTGCCAGCAGCTTTCAACTGGCCTCTGGAAACACCATATATTTT. This sequence encodes CASSFQLASGNTIYF.

The V and J genes are TRBV5-1 and TRBJ2-3, with TRBD2 matching 13 bases. With 4 bases clipped from V and 5 bases from J, the junction kept 7 bases outside the gene matches. The CDR3 spans 16 residues. CDR1 is SGHRS, CDR2 YFSETQ, per germline. The CDR3 protein is CASSPRTSGSRDTQYF. The CDR3 DNA follows: TGCGCCAGCAGCCCCCGGACTAGCGGGAGTAGAGATACGCAGTATTTT.

The chain has TRBV3-1 and TRBJ1-1; D ambiguous. Between the trimmed V and J ends, which lost 0 bases and 7 bases, there was a span of 9 bases. CDR3 length: 13 amino acids. CDR1 and CDR2 from the germline V gene are LGHDT and YNNKEL (reference sequence). The CDR3 sequence: CASSQDPGSEAFF. CDR3 nucleotide sequence: TGTGCCAGCAGCCAAGATCCGGGGAGTGAAGCTTTCTTT. Combining the CDR3 with reference TRBV3-1 and TRBJ1-1 gives the whole variable domain DTAVSQTPKYLVTQMGNDKSIKCEQNLGHDTMYWYKQDSKKFLKIMFSYNNKELIINETVPNRFSPKSPDKAHLNLHINSLELGDSAVYFCASSQDPGSEAFFGQGTRLTVV.

There are many counts of this clonotype. This chain connects TRBV12-3 or TRBV12-4 to TRBJ1-6; D possibly corresponds to TRBD1 (6 bases). This CDR3 contains 16 residues. Trimming left V 1 base short and J 7 bases short, with 14 bases between. In nucleotides, the CDR3 is TGTGCCAGCAGTTTAGGGGGGGCGCAGTTCAATTCACCCCTCCACTTT. This codes for CASSLGGAQFNSPLHF.

This clonotype was found a few times. The rearrangement uses TRBV21-1 and TRBJ1-4; the DNA was not used to check the table's D call, TRBD1. TRBV21-1 is annotated as a pseudogene. This CDR3 has 12 residues. The CDR3 bases are TGTGCCAGCAGCCAGGGGCCTGAAAAACTGTTTTTT. This gives the protein CASSQGPEKLFF.

The chain has TRBV5-6 and TRBJ2-1; TRBD1 is a possible D gene (6 bases). CDR1 SGHDT and CDR2 YYEEEE come from the germline V gene. Deletions cut 3 bases from V and 10 bases from J, with 14 bases between. CDR3 length equals 13 residues. CDR3 amino acids: CASSYYRAGEQFF. CDR3 DNA sequence: TGTGCCAGCAGCTATTACAGGGCAGGGGAGCAGTTCTTC.

The chain links TRBV27 to TRBJ1-2; D possibly corresponds to TRBD1 (5 bases). The germline V gene has CDR1 MNHEY and CDR2 SMNVEV (reference sequence). The CDR3 spans 14 residues. Deletions cut 2 bases from V and 7 bases from J, with 14 bases between. CDR3 coding DNA: TGTGCCAGCAGTTTACGGGGGGGGAGGTTTGGCTACACCTTC. Its translation: CASSLRGGRFGYTF.

This chain links TRBV7-9 with TRBJ2-5, with D possibly being TRBD2 (6 bases). Germline CDR1 is SEHNR and CDR2 is FQNEAQ (reference sequence). CDR3 length: 13 amino acids. Trimming took off 5 bases at V and 5 bases at J, with 12 bases between the two ends. DNA for the CDR3: TGTGCCAGCAGCCAACGACTAGTTGAGACCCAGTACTTC. Its translation: CASSQRLVETQYF.

There are a few counts of this clonotype. The rearrangement joins TRBV5-1 to TRBJ1-1; D is possibly TRBD1 (6 bases). The CDR3 extends over 15 amino acids. V was cut by 0 bases and J by 5 bases, with 14 bases left in between. Looked up from germline, CDR1 is SGHRS and CDR2 is YFSETQ. The CDR3 spells CASSLGEGVRTEAFF. In DNA form, the CDR3 reads TGCGCCAGCAGCTTGGGTGAGGGGGTTAGGACTGAAGCTTTCTTT.

There are a few counts of this clonotype. This chain joins TRBV3-1 and TRBJ1-2, with TRBD1 identical over 8 bases. V trimming: 6 bases; J trimming: 4 bases; junction bases outside the gene matches: 10. Germline CDR1 is LGHDT and CDR2 is YNNKEL (reference sequence). The CDR3 is 15 residues long. The CDR3 DNA is TGTGCCAGCAGTTTTGCTCCAGGGGGCAGCTATGGCTACACCTTC. Protein sequence: CASSFAPGGSYGYTF.

This clonotype occurred a few times. The V and J genes are TRBV5-4 and TRBJ1-4, with D possibly matching TRBD1 (6 bases). The V gene lost 4 bases and the J gene lost 8 bases, with 15 bases spanning the gap. CDR1 and CDR2 from the germline V gene are SGHNT and YYREEE (reference sequence). The CDR3 contains 14 residues. DNA for the CDR3: TGTGCCAGCAGCGACCCGGGGGCTGGGGAAAAACTGTTTTTT. Its translation is CASSDPGAGEKLFF.

This clonotype was seen repeatedly, ten times or more. The chain uses TRBV5-1 and TRBJ1-6; D call uncertain. V was trimmed by 3 bases and J by 7 bases, leaving 14 bases between them. CDR1 and CDR2 from the germline V gene are SGHRS and YFSETQ. The CDR3 contains 15 residues. CDR3 in amino acids: CASSYTGLGNSPLHF. The CDR3 region has the DNA TGCGCCAGCAGCTACACGGGTCTAGGGAATTCACCCCTCCACTTT.

This clonotype was seen a few times. CDR3 nucleotide sequence: TGCAGTGCTAGATCTGATCAGGGGAACGGGGAGCTGTTTTTT. This translates into CSARSDQGNGELFF. The gene calls are TRBV20-1 and TRBJ2-2; D is possibly TRBD1 (6 bases). The CDR3 runs 14 residues. Looked up from germline, CDR1 is DFQATT and CDR2 is SNEGSKA (reference sequence). Trimming removed 2 bases from V and 7 bases from J, with 14 bases in between.

This chain links TRBV12-3 or TRBV12-4 with TRBJ1-4, with D perhaps TRBD1 (6 bases). The germline V and J ends were trimmed by 8 bases and 4 bases, with 11 bases remaining between them. The CDR3 loop spans 13 amino acids. The CDR3 loop reads CASQQGHNEKLFF. The CDR3 nucleotides read TGTGCCAGCCAACAGGGTCATAATGAAAAACTGTTTTTT.

V usage is TRBV28 and J usage is TRBJ2-5; D is possibly TRBD1 or TRBD2 (5 bases each). The CDR3 sequence is 15 residues long. Germline V gene lookup returns CDR1 MDHEN and CDR2 SYDVKM. The V end was cut by 2 bases, the J end by 4 bases, with 14 bases between. The CDR3 loop reads CASSLSGGGTETQYF. The CDR3 nucleotides read TGTGCCAGCAGTTTAAGCGGCGGTGGGACAGAGACCCAGTACTTC.